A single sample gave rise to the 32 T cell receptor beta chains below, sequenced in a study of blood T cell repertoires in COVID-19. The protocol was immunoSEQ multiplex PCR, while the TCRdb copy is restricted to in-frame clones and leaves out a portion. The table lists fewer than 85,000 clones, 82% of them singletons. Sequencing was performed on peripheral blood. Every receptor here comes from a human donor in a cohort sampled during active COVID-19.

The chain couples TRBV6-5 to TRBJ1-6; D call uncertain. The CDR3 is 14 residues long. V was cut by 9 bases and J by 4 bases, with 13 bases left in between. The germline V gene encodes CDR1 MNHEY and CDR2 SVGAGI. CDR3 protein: CASTQYLYNSPLHF. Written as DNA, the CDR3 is TGTGCCAGTACCCAATACTTGTATAATTCACCCCTCCACTTT.

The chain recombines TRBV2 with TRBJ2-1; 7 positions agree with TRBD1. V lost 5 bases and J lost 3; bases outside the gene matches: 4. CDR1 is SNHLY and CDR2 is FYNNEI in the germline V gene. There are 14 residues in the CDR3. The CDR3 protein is CASSRDSYYNEQFF. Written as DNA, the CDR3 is TGTGCCAGCAGTAGGGACAGTTACTACAATGAGCAGTTCTTC.

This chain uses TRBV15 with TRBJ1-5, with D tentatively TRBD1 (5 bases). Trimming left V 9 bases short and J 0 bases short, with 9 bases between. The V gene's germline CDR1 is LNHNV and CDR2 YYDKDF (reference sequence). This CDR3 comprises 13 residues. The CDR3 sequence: CATQVDSNQPQHF. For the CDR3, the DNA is TGTGCCACACAGGTTGATAGCAATCAGCCCCAGCATTTT.

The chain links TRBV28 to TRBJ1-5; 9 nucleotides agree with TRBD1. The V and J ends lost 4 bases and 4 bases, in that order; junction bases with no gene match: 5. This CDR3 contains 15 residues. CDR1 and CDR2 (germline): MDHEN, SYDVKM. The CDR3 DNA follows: TGTGCCAGCAGTTCCGGGACAGGGAAGAATCAGCCCCAGCATTTT. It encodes CASSSGTGKNQPQHF.

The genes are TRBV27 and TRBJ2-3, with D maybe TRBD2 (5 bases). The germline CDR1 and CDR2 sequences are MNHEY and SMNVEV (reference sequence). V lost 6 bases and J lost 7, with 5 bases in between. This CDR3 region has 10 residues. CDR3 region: CASRTNTQYF. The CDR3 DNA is TGTGCCAGCAGGACTAATACGCAGTATTTT.

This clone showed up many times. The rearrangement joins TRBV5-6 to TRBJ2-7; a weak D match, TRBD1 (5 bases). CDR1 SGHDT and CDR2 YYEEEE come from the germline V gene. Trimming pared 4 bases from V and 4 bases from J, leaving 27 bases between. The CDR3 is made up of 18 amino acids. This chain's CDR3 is CASSPTILSSGAGYEQYF. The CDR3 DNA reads TGTGCCAGCAGCCCCACAATTCTATCGAGTGGGGCCGGGTACGAGCAGTACTTC.

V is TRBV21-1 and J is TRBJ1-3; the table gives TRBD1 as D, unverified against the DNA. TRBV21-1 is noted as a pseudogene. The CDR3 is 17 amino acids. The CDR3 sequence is CASSKVGQGVSGNTIYF. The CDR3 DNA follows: TGTGCCAGCAGCAAAGTGGGACAGGGGGTATCTGGAAACACCATATATTTT.

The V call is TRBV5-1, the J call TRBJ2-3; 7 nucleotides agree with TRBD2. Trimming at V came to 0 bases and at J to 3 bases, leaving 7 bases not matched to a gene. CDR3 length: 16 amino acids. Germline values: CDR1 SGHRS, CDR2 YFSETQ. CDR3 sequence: CASSLALSGATDTQYF. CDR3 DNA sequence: TGCGCCAGCAGCTTGGCCCTCAGCGGGGCAACAGATACGCAGTATTTT.

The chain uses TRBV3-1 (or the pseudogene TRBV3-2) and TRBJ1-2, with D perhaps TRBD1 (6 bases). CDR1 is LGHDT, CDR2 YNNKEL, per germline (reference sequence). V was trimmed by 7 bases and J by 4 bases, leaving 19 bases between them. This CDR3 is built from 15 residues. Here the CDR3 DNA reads TGTGCCAGCACCCGGGGAGACAGGCCGACCTATGGCTACACCTTC. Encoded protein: CASTRGDRPTYGYTF.

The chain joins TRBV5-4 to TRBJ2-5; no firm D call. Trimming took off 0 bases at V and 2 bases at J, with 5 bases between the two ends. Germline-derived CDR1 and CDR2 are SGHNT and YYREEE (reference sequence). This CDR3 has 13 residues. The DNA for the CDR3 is TGTGCCAGCAGCTTGGGCGGACAAGAGACCCAGTACTTC. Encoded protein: CASSLGGQETQYF.

CDR3 sequence (DNA): TGTGCCAGCTCACCAGAGGGTTTCTACGAGCAGTACTTC. Amino acids: CASSPEGFYEQYF. The chain recombines TRBV18 with TRBJ2-7, with D tentatively TRBD2 (5 bases). Germline loops: CDR1 KGHSH, CDR2 LQKENI. V lost 2 bases and J 3 bases, leaving 8 bases between the germline ends. CDR3 length equals 13 residues.

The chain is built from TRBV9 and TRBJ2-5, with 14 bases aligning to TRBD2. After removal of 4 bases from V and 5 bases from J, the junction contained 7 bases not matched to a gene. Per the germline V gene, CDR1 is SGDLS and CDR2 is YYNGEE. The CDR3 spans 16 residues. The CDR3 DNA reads TGTGCCAGCAGCCCTCGACTAGCGGGGGGGCAGGAGACCCAGTACTTC. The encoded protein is CASSPRLAGGQETQYF.

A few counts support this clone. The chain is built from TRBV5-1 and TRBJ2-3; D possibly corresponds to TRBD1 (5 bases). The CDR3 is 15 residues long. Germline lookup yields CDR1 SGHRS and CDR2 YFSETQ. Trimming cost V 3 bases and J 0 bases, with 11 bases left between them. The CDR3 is CASSWGATSTDTQYF. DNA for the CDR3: TGCGCCAGCAGCTGGGGCGCGACTAGCACAGATACGCAGTATTTT.

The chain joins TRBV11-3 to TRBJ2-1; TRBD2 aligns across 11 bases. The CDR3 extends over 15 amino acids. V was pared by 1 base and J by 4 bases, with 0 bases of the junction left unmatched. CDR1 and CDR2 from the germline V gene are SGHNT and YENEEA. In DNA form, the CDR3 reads TGTGCCAGCAGCTTAGGACTAGCGGGGTACAATGAGCAGTTCTTC. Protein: CASSLGLAGYNEQFF.

Here the CDR3 reads CASSLRDEQYF. CDR3 DNA: TGTGCCAGCAGTTTGAGGGACGAGCAGTACTTC. The chain combines TRBV28 with TRBJ2-7; possibly TRBD2 for D (5 bases). The CDR3 covers 11 residues. Germline V gives CDR1 MDHEN, CDR2 SYDVKM. Trimming removed 3 bases from V and 5 bases from J, with 5 bases in between.

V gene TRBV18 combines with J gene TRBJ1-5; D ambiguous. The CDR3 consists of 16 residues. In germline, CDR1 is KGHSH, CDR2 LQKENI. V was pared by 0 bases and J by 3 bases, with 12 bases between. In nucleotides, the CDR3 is TGTGCCAGCTCACCACCGGGCAGGCCTATCAATCAGCCCCAGCATTTT. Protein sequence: CASSPPGRPINQPQHF.

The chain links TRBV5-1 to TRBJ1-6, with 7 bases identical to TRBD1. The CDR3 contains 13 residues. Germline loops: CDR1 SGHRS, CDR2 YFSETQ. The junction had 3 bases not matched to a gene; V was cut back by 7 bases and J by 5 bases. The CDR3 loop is CASSGTDNSPLHF. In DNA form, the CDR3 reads TGCGCCAGCTCCGGGACAGATAATTCACCCCTCCACTTT.

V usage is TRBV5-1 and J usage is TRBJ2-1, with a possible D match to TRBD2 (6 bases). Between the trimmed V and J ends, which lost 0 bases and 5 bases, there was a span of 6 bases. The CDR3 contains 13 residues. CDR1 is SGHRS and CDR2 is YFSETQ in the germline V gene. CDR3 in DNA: TGCGCCAGCAGCTTGGGGACTAACAATGAGCAGTTCTTC. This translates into CASSLGTNNEQFF.

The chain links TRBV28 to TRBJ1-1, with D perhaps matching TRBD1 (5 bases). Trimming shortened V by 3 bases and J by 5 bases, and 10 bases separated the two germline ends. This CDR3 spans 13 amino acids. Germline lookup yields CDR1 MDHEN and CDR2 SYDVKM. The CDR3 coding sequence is TGTGCCAGCAGTTTTCTGCGGGGGACTGAAGCTTTCTTT. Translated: CASSFLRGTEAFF.

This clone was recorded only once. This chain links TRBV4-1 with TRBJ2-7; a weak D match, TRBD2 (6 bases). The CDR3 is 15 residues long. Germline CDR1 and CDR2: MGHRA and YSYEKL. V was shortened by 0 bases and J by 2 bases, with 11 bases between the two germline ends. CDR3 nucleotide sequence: TGCGCCAGCAGCCAAGATACCCGGGAGACCTACGAGCAGTACTTC. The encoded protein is CASSQDTRETYEQYF.

The CDR3 region is CASSLAGQPGELFF. The CDR3, as DNA: TGTGCCAGCAGCTTAGCTGGACAACCCGGGGAGCTGTTTTTT. The V call is TRBV7-9, the J call TRBJ2-2; D might be TRBD1 (5 bases). The CDR3 covers 14 residues. Germline V gene data show CDR1 as SEHNR and CDR2 as FQNEAQ (reference sequence). Deletions cut 0 bases from V and 6 bases from J, with 8 bases between.

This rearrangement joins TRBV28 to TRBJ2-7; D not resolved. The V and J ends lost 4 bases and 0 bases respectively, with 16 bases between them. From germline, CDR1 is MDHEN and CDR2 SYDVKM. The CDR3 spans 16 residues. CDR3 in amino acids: CASSSLTSSSSYEQYF. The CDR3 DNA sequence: TGTGCCAGCAGTTCCCTCACGTCATCGAGCTCCTACGAGCAGTACTTC.

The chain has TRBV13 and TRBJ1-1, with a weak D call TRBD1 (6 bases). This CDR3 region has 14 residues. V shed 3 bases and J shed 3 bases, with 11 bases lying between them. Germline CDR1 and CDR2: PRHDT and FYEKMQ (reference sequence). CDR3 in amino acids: CASSFQGTYTEAFF. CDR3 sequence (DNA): TGTGCCAGCAGCTTCCAGGGGACGTACACTGAAGCTTTCTTT.

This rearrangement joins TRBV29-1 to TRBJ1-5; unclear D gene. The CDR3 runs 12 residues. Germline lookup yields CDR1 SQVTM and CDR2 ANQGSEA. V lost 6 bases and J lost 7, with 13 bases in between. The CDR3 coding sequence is TGCAGCGTCGGCGCCCGAGGACAGCCCCAGCATTTT. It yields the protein CSVGARGQPQHF.

The DNA of the CDR3 is TGTGCCAGCTCACCAGGGCTCGGAGAGACCCAGTACTTC. This encodes CASSPGLGETQYF. The chain recombines TRBV18 with TRBJ2-5, with unresolved D. The V end lost 2 bases, the J end lost 4 bases, and 8 bases lay between the germline ends. From germline, CDR1 is KGHSH and CDR2 LQKENI. There are 13 residues in the CDR3.

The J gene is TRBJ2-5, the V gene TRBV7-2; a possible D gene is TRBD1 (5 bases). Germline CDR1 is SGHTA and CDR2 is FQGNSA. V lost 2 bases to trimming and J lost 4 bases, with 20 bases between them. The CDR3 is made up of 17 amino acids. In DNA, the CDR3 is TGTGCCAGCAGCTTATCAACGCTGGGGCAAACCTCAGAGACCCAGTACTTC. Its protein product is CASSLSTLGQTSETQYF.

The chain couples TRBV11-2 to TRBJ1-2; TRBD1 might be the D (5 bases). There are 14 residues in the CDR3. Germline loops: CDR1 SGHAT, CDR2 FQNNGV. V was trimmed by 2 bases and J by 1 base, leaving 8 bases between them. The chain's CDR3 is CASSLPGFNYGYTF. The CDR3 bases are TGTGCCAGCAGCTTACCAGGGTTTAACTATGGCTACACCTTC.

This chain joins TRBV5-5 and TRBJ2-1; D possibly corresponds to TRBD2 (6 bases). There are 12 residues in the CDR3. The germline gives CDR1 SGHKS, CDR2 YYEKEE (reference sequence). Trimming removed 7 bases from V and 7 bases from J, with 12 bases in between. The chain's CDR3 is CASGLSGNEQFF. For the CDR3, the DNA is TGTGCCAGCGGTTTAAGCGGGAATGAGCAGTTCTTC.

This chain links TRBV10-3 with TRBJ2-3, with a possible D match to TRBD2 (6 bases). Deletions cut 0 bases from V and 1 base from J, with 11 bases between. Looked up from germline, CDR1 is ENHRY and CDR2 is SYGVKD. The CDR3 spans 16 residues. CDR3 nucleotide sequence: TGTGCCATCAGTGAGTCGAGCAGGGAGGGCACAGATACGCAGTATTTT. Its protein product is CAISESSREGTDTQYF.

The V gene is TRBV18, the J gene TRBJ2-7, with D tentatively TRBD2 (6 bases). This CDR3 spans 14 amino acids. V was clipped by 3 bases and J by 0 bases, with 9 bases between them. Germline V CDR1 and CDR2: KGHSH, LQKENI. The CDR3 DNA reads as TGTGCCAGCTCACCGCTGGGACTCTCCTACGAGCAGTACTTC. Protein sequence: CASSPLGLSYEQYF.

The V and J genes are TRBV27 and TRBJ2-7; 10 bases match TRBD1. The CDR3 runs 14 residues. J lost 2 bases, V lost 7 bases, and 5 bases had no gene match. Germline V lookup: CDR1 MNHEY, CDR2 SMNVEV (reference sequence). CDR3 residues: CASKPGQGPYEQYF. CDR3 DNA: TGTGCCAGCAAACCGGGACAGGGGCCCTACGAGCAGTACTTC.

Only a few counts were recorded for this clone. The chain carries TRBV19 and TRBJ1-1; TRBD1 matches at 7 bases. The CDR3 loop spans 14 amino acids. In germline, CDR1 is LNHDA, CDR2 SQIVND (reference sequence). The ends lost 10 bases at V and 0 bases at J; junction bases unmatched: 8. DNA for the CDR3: TGTGCCACATCCGTCGGACAGGTGAACACTGAAGCTTTCTTT. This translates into CATSVGQVNTEAFF.